This paragraph reports one T cell receptor beta chain. The antigen is undetermined. This record comes from a study of cytomegalovirus exposure and HLA in healthy donors. Whole-study context: Some 85 million unique TCRs, all from HLA-typed donors, were included in an early release of the data. Study-wide findings and caveats: Later analysis placed DRB1 highest and HLA-C lowest in TCR association rates, which differed by HLA locus. Immune exposure data for these donors was limited to CMV serostatus.

CDR1 is LGHNA, CDR2 YNFKEQ, per germline. Trimming removed 1 base from V and 2 bases from J; junction bases left unmatched: 10. CDR3 size: 18 residues. The donors were healthy bone marrow donors. The PCR was carried out with 60 Vbeta primers and 13 Jbeta primers. The repertoire was sequenced with immunoSEQ multiplex PCR; TCRdb's copy has only in-frame clones and lacks some. The table lists 150,000 or so clones, 75% to 85% of them singletons. This clonotype originated in a female donor in good health and CMV-seronegative. The rearrangement joins TRBV4-2 to TRBJ2-5; 10 bases match TRBD2. Input material: PBMCs. CDR3 region: CASSQGLIAAGGQETQYF. For the CDR3, the DNA is TGTGCCAGCAGCCAAGGGTTAATTGCAGCGGGGGGGCAAGAGACCCAGTACTTC.